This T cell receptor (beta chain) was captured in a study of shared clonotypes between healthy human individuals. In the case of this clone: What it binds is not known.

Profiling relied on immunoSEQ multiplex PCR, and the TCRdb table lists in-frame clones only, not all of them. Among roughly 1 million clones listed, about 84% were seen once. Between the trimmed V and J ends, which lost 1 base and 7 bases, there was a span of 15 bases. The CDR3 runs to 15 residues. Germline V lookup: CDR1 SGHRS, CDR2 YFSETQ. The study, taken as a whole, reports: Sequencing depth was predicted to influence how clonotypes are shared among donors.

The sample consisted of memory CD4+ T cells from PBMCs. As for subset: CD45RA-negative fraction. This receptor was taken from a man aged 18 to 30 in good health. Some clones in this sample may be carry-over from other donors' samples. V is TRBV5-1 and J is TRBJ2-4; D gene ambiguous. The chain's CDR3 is CASSLRSGGENIQYF. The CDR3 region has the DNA TGCGCCAGCAGCTTGCGGTCAGGTGGAGAGAACATTCAGTACTTC.